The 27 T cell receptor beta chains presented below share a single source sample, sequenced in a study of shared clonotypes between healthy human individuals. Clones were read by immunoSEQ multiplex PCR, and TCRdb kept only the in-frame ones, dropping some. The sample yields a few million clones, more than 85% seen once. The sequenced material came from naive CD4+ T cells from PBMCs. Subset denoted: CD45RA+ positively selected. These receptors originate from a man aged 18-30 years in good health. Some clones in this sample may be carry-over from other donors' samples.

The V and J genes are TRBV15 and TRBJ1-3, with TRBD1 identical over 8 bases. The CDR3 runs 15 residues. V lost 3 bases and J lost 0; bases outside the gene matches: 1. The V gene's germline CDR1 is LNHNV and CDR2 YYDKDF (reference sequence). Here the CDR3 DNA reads TGTGCCACCAGCAGGGGACAGGACTCTGGAAACACCATATATTTT. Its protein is CATSRGQDSGNTIYF. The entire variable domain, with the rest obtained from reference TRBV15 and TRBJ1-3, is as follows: DAMVIQNPRYQVTQFGKPVTLSCSQTLNHNVMYWYQQKSSQAPKLLFHYYDKDFNNEADTPDNFQSRRPNTSFCFLDIRSPGLGDTAMYLCATSRGQDSGNTIYFGEGSWLTVV.

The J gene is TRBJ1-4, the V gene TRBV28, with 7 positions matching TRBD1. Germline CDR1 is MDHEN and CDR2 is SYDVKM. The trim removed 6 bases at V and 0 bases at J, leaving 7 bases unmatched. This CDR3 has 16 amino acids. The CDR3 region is CASRTRTGTTNEKLFF. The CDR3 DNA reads TGTGCCAGCAGGACCCGGACAGGCACAACTAATGAAAAACTGTTTTTT.

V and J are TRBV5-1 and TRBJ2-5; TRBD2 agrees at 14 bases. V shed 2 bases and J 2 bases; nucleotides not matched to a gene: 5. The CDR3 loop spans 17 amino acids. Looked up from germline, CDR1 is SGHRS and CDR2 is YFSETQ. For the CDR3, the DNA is TGCGCCAGCAGCTTCGGGACTAGCGGGAGCGTACAAGAGACCCAGTACTTC. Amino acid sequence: CASSFGTSGSVQETQYF.

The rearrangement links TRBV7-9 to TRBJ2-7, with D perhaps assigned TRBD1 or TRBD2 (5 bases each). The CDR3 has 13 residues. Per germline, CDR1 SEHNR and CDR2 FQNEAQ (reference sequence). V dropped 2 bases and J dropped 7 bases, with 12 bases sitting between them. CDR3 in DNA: TGTGCCAGCAGCTTACCGGGGCTCACGGAGCAGTACTTC. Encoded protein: CASSLPGLTEQYF.

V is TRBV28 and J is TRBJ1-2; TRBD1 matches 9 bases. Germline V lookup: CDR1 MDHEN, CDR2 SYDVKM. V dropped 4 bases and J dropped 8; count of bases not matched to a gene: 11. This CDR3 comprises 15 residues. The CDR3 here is CASSSHGGQGRGYTF. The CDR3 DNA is TGTGCCAGCAGTTCCCACGGGGGACAGGGCCGGGGCTACACCTTC.

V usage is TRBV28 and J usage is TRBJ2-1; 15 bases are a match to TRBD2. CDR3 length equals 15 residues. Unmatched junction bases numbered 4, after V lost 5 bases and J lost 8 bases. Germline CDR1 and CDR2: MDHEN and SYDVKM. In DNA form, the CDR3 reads TGTGCCAGCAGTCCAAGGACTAGCGGGAGGGATGAGCAGTTCTTC. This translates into CASSPRTSGRDEQFF.

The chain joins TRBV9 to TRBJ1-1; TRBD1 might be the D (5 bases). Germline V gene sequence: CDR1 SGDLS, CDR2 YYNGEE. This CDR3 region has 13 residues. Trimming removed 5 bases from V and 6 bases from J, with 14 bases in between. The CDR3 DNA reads TGTGCCAGCAGTCCTAGGGGTTACGCTGAAGCTTTCTTT. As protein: CASSPRGYAEAFF.

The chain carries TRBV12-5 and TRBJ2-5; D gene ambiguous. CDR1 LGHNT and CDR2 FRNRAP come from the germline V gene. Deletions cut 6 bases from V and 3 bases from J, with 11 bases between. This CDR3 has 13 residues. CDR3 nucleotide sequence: TGTGCTAGTGGGCCGGGTGGGGAAGAGACCCAGTACTTC. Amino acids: CASGPGGEETQYF.

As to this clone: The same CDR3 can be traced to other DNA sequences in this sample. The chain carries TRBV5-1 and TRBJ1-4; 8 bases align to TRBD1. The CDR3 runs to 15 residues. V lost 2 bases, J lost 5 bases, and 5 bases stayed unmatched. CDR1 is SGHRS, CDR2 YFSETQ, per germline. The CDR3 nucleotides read TGCGCCAGCAGCTTAGAGACAGGGGTAAATGAAAAACTGTTTTTT. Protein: CASSLETGVNEKLFF.

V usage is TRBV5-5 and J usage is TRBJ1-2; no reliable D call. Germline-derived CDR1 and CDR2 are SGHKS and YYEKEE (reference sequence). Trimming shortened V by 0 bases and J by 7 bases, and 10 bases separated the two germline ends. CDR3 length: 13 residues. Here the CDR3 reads CASSLEVLGGYTF. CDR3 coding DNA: TGTGCCAGCAGCTTGGAGGTTCTTGGTGGCTACACCTTC.

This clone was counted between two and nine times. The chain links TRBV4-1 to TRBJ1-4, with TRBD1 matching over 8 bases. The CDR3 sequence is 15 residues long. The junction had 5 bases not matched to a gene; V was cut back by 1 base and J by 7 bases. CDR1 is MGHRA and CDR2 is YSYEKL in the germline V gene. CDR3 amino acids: CASSQAGTGPEKLFF. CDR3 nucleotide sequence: TGCGCCAGCAGCCAAGCCGGGACAGGCCCTGAAAAACTGTTTTTT.

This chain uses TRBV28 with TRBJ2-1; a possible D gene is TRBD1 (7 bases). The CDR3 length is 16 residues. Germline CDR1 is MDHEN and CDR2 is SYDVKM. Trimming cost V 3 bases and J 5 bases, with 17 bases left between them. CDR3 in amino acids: CASSFTLGRGDNEQFF. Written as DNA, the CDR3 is TGTGCCAGCAGTTTCACATTGGGCAGGGGGGACAATGAGCAGTTCTTC.

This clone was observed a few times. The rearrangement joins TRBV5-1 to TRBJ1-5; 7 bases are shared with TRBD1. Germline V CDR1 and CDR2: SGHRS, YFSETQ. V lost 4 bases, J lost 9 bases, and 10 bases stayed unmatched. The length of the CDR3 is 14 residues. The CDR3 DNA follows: TGCGCCAGCAGCCCCGCACAGGGGAAAAGGCCCCAGCATTTT. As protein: CASSPAQGKRPQHF.

The CDR3 nucleotides are TGTGCCACCCGTAGGGGCTTAAATGAAAAACTGTTTTTT. Its translation: CATRRGLNEKLFF. The chain combines TRBV15 with TRBJ1-4, with D perhaps matching TRBD1 (5 bases). V was shortened by 8 bases and J by 5 bases, with 12 bases between the two germline ends. In germline, CDR1 is LNHNV, CDR2 YYDKDF (reference sequence). This CDR3 contains 13 residues.

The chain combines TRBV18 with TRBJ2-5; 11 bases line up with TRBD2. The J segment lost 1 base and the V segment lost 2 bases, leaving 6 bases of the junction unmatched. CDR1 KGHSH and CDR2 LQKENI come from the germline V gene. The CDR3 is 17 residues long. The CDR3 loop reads CASSPYGGTSGQETQYF. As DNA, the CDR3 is TGTGCCAGCTCACCATACGGAGGGACTAGCGGCCAAGAGACCCAGTACTTC.

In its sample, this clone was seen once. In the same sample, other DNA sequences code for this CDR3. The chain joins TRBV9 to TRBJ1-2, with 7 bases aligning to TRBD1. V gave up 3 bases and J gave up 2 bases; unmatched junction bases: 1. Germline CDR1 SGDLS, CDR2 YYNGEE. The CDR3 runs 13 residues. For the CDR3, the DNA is TGTGCCAGCAGCGGACAGGGAAACTATGGCTACACCTTC. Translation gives CASSGQGNYGYTF.

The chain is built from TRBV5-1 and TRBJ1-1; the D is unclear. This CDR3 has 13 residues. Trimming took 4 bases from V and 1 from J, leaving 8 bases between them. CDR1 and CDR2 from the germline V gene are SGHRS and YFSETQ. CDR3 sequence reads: CASSPTSNTEAFF. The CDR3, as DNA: TGCGCCAGCAGCCCGACATCGAACACTGAAGCTTTCTTT.

The CDR3 nucleotides are TGTGCCTGGAGCTGGACTAGCGGGAGCGCCGACTACGAGCAGTACTTC. Encoded protein: CAWSWTSGSADYEQYF. The rearrangement uses TRBV30 and TRBJ2-5; TRBD2 matches 13 bases. The J call could be wrong; TRBJ2-7 is a better fit for the DNA end. Germline CDR1 is GTSNPN and CDR2 is SVGIG (reference sequence). This CDR3 has 16 residues.

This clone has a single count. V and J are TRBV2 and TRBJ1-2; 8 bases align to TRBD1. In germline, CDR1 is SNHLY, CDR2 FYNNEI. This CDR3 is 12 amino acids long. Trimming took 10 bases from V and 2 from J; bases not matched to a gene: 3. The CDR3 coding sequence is TGTGCCACTGGACAGGGCAACTATGGCTACACCTTC. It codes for CATGQGNYGYTF.

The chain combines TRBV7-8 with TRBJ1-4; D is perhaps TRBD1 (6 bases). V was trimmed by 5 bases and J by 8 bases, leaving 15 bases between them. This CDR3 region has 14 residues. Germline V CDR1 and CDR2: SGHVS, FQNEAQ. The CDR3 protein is CASSANRVGEKLFF. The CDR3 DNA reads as TGTGCCAGCAGCGCCAACAGGGTTGGCGAAAAACTGTTTTTT.

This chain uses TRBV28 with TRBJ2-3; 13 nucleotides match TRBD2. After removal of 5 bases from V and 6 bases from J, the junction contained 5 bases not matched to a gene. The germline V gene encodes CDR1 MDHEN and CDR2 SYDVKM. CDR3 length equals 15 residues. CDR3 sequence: CASSTSGRGHDTQYF. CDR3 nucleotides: TGTGCCAGCAGTACTAGCGGGAGGGGACATGATACGCAGTATTTT.

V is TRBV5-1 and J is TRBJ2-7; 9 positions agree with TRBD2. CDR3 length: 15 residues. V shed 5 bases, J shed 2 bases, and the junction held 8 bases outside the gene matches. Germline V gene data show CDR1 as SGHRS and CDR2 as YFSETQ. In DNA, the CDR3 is TGCGCCAGCAGTTCGGTGCCTAGCGGGGCCTACGAGCAGTACTTC. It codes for CASSSVPSGAYEQYF.

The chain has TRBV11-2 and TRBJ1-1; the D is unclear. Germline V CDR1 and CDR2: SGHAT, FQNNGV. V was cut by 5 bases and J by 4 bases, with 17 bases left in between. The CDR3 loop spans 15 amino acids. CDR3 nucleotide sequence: TGTGCCAGCAGCCAGAGGAGGACTTTCAGCACTGAAGCTTTCTTT. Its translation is CASSQRRTFSTEAFF.

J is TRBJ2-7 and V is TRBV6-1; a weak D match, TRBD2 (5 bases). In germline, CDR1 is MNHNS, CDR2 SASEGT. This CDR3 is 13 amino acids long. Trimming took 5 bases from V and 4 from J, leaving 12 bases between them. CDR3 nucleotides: TGTGCCAGCAGTCGGGGATGGTCGTACGAGCAGTACTTC. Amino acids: CASSRGWSYEQYF.

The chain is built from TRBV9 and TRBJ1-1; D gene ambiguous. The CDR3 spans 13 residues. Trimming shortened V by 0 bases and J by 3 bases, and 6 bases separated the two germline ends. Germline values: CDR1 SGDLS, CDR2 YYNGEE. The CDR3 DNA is TGTGCCAGCAGCGTAGTTCAGGACACTGAAGCTTTCTTT. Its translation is CASSVVQDTEAFF.

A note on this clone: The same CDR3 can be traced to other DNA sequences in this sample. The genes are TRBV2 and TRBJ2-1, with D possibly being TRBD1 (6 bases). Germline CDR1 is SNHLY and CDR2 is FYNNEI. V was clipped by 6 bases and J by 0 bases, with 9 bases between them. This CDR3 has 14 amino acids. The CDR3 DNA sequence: TGTGCCAGCAGCGAGGACAGCTCCTACAATGAGCAGTTCTTC. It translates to CASSEDSSYNEQFF.

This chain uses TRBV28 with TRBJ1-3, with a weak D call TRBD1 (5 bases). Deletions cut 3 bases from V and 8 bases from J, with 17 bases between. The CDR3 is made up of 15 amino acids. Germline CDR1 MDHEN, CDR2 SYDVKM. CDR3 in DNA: TGTGCCAGCAGTTTGGATGACAGCCACTGGCACACCATATATTTT. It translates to CASSLDDSHWHTIYF.